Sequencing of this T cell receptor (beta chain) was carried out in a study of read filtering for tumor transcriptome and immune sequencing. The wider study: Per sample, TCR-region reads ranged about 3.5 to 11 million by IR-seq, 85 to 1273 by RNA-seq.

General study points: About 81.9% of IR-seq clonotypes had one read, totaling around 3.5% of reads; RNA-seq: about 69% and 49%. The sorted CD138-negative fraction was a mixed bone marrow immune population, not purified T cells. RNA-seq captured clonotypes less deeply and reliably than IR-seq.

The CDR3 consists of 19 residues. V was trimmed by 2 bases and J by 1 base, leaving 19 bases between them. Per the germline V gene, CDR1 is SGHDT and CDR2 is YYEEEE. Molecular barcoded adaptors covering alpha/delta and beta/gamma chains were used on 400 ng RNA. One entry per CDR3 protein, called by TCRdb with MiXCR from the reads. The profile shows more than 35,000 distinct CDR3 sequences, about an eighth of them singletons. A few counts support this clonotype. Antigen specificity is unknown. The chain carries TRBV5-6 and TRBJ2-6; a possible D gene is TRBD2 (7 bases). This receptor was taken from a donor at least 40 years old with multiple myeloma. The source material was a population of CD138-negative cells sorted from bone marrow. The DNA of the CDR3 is TGTGCCAGCAGCTTCGGGTCCCGGGGGGCCCTTTCTGGGGCCAACGTCCTGACTTTC. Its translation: CASSFGSRGALSGANVLTF. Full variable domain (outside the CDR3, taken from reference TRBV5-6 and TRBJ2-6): DAGVTQSPTHLIKTRGQQVTLRCSPKSGHDTVSWYQQALGQGPQFIFQYYEEEERQRGNFPDRFSGHQFPNYSSELNVNALLLGDSALYLCASSFGSRGALSGANVLTFGAGSRLTVL.